Below, 7 T cell receptor beta chains from the same sample are listed, as sequenced in a study of blood T cell repertoires in COVID-19. Here immunoSEQ multiplex PCR was the method, and the copy in TCRdb shows in-frame clones only, minus some. The sample gives under 250,000 clones, over 80% of which show up once; around 6.8% is in the top ten. Specimen: peripheral blood. These receptors came from a woman aged 55-75 years with active or convalescent COVID-19.

Here the CDR3 reads CASSPGPGNTIYF. CDR3 sequence (DNA): TGTGCCAGCAGCCCAGGGCCTGGAAACACCATATATTTT. The V gene is TRBV25-1, the J gene TRBJ1-3; possibly TRBD1 for D (5 bases). The CDR3 extends over 13 amino acids. The V end was cut by 6 bases, the J end by 2 bases, with 8 bases between. Looked up from germline, CDR1 is MGHDK and CDR2 is SYGVNS.

This chain joins TRBV19 and TRBJ2-3, with D tentatively TRBD2 (5 bases). The V and J ends lost 4 bases and 5 bases respectively, with 13 bases between them. The CDR3 is made up of 14 amino acids. Per the germline V gene, CDR1 is LNHDA and CDR2 is SQIVND (reference sequence). The CDR3 DNA is TGTGCCAGTAGTAGAGAGTCGGGGTTAGATACGCAGTATTTT. Translation gives CASSRESGLDTQYF.

The gene calls are TRBV6-5 and TRBJ2-1; weak D call: TRBD1 (6 bases). The CDR3 length is 11 residues. Germline loops: CDR1 MNHEY, CDR2 SVGAGI. V shed 7 bases and J shed 12 bases, with 13 bases lying between them. CDR3 DNA sequence: TGTGCCAGCACTTCCGGGACAATGCAGTTCTTC. Its protein is CASTSGTMQFF.

This rearrangement joins TRBV12-3 or TRBV12-4 to TRBJ1-2; D may be TRBD1 (5 bases). This CDR3 comprises 13 residues. V was shortened by 2 bases and J by 3 bases, with 7 bases between the two germline ends. CDR3 loop: CASSLSGDYGYTF. CDR3 bases: TGTGCCAGCAGTTTATCGGGGGACTATGGCTACACCTTC.

This clone was seen a single time. The chain couples TRBV11-3 to TRBJ2-5; the D gene is possibly TRBD2 (7 bases). The CDR3 has 13 residues. Germline V gene sequence: CDR1 SGHNT, CDR2 YENEEA. The V and J ends lost 7 bases and 3 bases respectively, with 12 bases between them. Here the CDR3 DNA reads TGTGCCAGCAAGGGGGGGCAGAAAGAGACCCAGTACTTC. This codes for CASKGGQKETQYF.

The rearrangement joins TRBV2 to TRBJ2-7, with unresolved D. CDR3 length equals 12 residues. V was clipped by 6 bases and J by 0 bases, with 6 bases between them. Germline lookup yields CDR1 SNHLY and CDR2 FYNNEI. CDR3 residues: CASSPSSYEQYF. Written as DNA, the CDR3 is TGTGCCAGCAGCCCTAGCTCCTACGAGCAGTACTTC.

This clone was picked up a small number of times. The chain joins TRBV7-2 to TRBJ2-7; a possible D gene is TRBD1 (6 bases). Deletions cut 5 bases from V and 4 bases from J, with 21 bases between. The length of the CDR3 is 16 residues. Germline V gene data show CDR1 as SGHTA and CDR2 as FQGNSA. The CDR3 nucleotides read TGTGCCAGCAGCCCCGGGTTGGGGGACAAGGGGTACGAGCAGTACTTC. This gives the protein CASSPGLGDKGYEQYF.